A selection of T cell receptor beta chains follows, all from one sample in a study of PD-L1 blockade in urothelial cancer. Clones were read by immunoSEQ multiplex PCR, and TCRdb kept only the in-frame ones, dropping some. The repertoire holds approximately 47,000 clones, with around four fifths as singletons. The sequences come from PBMCs, collected around atezolizumab (anti-PD-L1) treatment. All receptors derive from a man aged 45-60 years with urothelial cancer. Both conserved end residues are part of each CDR3. Each record gives: CDR3 DNA, CDR3 protein, D gene, V gene, J gene, clone size. D genes are given only for firm matches. Not every row has a clone size; where given, it reads once, few, many or a size class.

CDR3nt: TGTGCCAGTAGAGGACAGGGGGCTAACTATGGCTACACCTTC; CDR3aa: CASRGQGANYGYTF; d_gene: TRBD1; v_gene: TRBV19; j_gene: TRBJ1-2; abundance: once
CDR3nt: TGTGCCACCAGCAGAGTAACAGGCCACACTGAAGCTTTCTTT; CDR3aa: CATSRVTGHTEAFF; d_gene: NA; v_gene: TRBV15; j_gene: TRBJ1-1; abundance: NA
CDR3nt: TGTGCCACCAGCGTACTGAGATTCCAAGAGACCCAGTACTTC; CDR3aa: CATSVLRFQETQYF; d_gene: NA; v_gene: TRBV15; j_gene: TRBJ2-5; abundance: NA
CDR3nt: TGTGCCAGCTCTCCTTCCTTAGAAGGGGAGCCCCAGCATTTT; CDR3aa: CASSPSLEGEPQHF; d_gene: NA; v_gene: TRBV18; j_gene: TRBJ1-5; abundance: NA
CDR3nt: TGTGCCAGCAGCCGGACTAGCGGGGGTTTAATTTACAATGAGCAGTTCTTC; CDR3aa: CASSRTSGGLIYNEQFF; d_gene: TRBD2; v_gene: TRBV7-2; j_gene: TRBJ2-1; abundance: NA
CDR3nt: TGTGCCAGCAGTTACCAGCGGGAGAGCTACAATGAGCAGTTCTTC; CDR3aa: CASSYQRESYNEQFF; d_gene: TRBD2; v_gene: TRBV11-2; j_gene: TRBJ2-1; abundance: NA
CDR3nt: TGTGCCAGCAGTTTATCTGCAGGGGGTAATTCACCCCTCCACTTT; CDR3aa: CASSLSAGGNSPLHF; d_gene: TRBD1; v_gene: TRBV28; j_gene: TRBJ1-6; abundance: NA
CDR3nt: TGTGCCAGCAGCTTACGAAGCGGGGGGGTCCAAGAGACCCAGTACTTC; CDR3aa: CASSLRSGGVQETQYF; d_gene: TRBD2; v_gene: TRBV7-8; j_gene: TRBJ2-5; abundance: NA
CDR3nt: TGTGCCAGCTCACCGGTTGGACCCCCGGGGACTGAAGCTTTCTTT; CDR3aa: CASSPVGPPGTEAFF; d_gene: NA; v_gene: TRBV18; j_gene: TRBJ1-1; abundance: NA
CDR3nt: TGTGCCAGCACTCCTAGCCGGGGGGCCTATGGCTACACCTTC; CDR3aa: CASTPSRGAYGYTF; d_gene: NA; v_gene: TRBV6-6; j_gene: TRBJ1-2; abundance: NA
CDR3nt: TGTGCCAGCAGCTGGCGGGCGGTCAACTCCTACGAGCAGTACTTC; CDR3aa: CASSWRAVNSYEQYF; d_gene: NA; v_gene: TRBV11-2; j_gene: TRBJ2-7; abundance: NA
CDR3nt: TGTGCCACCAACAGGGTTGGGGGTAGTGGGGAGACCCAGTACTTC; CDR3aa: CATNRVGGSGETQYF; d_gene: NA; v_gene: TRBV6-5; j_gene: TRBJ2-5; abundance: NA
CDR3nt: TGTGCCAGTAGTGGGACTAGGGGGCACAATGAGCAGTTCTTC; CDR3aa: CASSGTRGHNEQFF; d_gene: NA; v_gene: TRBV19; j_gene: TRBJ2-1; abundance: NA
CDR3nt: TGTGCCAGCAGTGAAATCGGGACTAGCGGGAGGAGCTCCTACGAGCAGTACTTC; CDR3aa: CASSEIGTSGRSSYEQYF; d_gene: TRBD2; v_gene: TRBV25-1; j_gene: TRBJ2-7; abundance: NA
CDR3nt: TGCGCCAGCAGCCTCGGGACAGTTAACACTGAAGCTTTCTTT; CDR3aa: CASSLGTVNTEAFF; d_gene: TRBD1; v_gene: TRBV5-1; j_gene: TRBJ1-1; abundance: NA
CDR3nt: TGTGCCAGCAGCTTGCCCGCGCGGAATGAGCAGTTCTTC; CDR3aa: CASSLPARNEQFF; d_gene: NA; v_gene: TRBV5-6; j_gene: TRBJ2-1; abundance: once
CDR3nt: TGTGCCAGCAGAACCGGGACAGGGGGGTTCTACGAGCAGTACTTC; CDR3aa: CASRTGTGGFYEQYF; d_gene: TRBD1; v_gene: TRBV6-1; j_gene: TRBJ2-7; abundance: NA
CDR3nt: TGCGCCAGCAGTTTCCAGGTTTTACAGGGTAGTAACACTGAAGCTTTCTTT; CDR3aa: CASSFQVLQGSNTEAFF; d_gene: NA; v_gene: TRBV23-1; j_gene: TRBJ1-1; abundance: NA
CDR3nt: TGTGCTAGTGGTTTGCCCGAGGGCCTTTCAGATGGCTACACCTTC; CDR3aa: CASGLPEGLSDGYTF; d_gene: NA; v_gene: TRBV12-5; j_gene: TRBJ1-2; abundance: NA
CDR3nt: TGTGCCAGCAGCTTAGGGGGAGGACCGAACACTGAAGCTTTCTTT; CDR3aa: CASSLGGGPNTEAFF; d_gene: NA; v_gene: TRBV7-2; j_gene: TRBJ1-1; abundance: NA
CDR3nt: TGTGCCAGCAAACGAGAGAATAGCAATCAGCCCCAGCATTTT; CDR3aa: CASKRENSNQPQHF; d_gene: NA; v_gene: TRBV2; j_gene: TRBJ1-5; abundance: NA
CDR3nt: TGTGCCAGCAGCCCCTCGAGGGGGGGGGAGACCCAGTACTTC; CDR3aa: CASSPSRGGETQYF; d_gene: NA; v_gene: TRBV28; j_gene: TRBJ2-5; abundance: NA